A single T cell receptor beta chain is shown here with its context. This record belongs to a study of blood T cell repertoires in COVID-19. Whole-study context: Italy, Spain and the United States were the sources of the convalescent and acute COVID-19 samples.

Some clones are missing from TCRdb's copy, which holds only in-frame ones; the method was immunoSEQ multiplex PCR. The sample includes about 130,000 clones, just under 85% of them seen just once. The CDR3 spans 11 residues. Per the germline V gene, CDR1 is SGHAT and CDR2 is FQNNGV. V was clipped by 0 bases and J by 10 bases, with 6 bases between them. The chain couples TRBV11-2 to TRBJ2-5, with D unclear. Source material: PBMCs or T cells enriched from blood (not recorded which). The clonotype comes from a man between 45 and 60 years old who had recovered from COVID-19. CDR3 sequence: CASSLETIQYF. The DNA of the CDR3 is TGTGCCAGCAGCTTAGAAACAATCCAGTACTTC.